Following are 8 T cell receptor beta chains from one sample sequenced in a study of blood T cell repertoires in COVID-19. Sequencing was performed with immunoSEQ multiplex PCR; in TCRdb, only in-frame clones are kept and a portion is missing. The sample shows some 170,000 clones, about 81% of them seen only once. Sequenced sample: peripheral blood. These receptor sequences come from a woman in her 70s with acute or convalescent COVID-19.

Judged by abundance, this clone is medium-sized. The V and J genes are TRBV9 and TRBJ1-4; no clear D gene. The germline V gene has CDR1 SGDLS and CDR2 YYNGEE. The CDR3 is made up of 15 amino acids. V lost 0 bases and J lost 2, with 8 bases in between. The CDR3: CASSVGFYTNEKLFF. CDR3 DNA: TGTGCCAGCAGCGTAGGTTTTTATACTAATGAAAAACTGTTTTTT.

The chain links TRBV7-2 to TRBJ2-1; 8 positions match TRBD2. V dropped 3 bases and J dropped 6; count of bases not matched to a gene: 4. This CDR3 contains 14 residues. CDR1 is SGHTA, CDR2 FQGNSA, per germline. The CDR3 loop reads CASSLGLVSNEQFF. The CDR3 DNA reads TGTGCCAGCAGCTTGGGACTAGTCTCCAATGAGCAGTTCTTC.

This chain uses TRBV5-1 with TRBJ2-7, with D possibly matching TRBD1 (5 bases). Germline values: CDR1 SGHRS, CDR2 YFSETQ. The V and J ends lost 0 bases and 1 base respectively, with 11 bases between them. This CDR3 region has 15 residues. CDR3 DNA sequence: TGCGCCAGCAGCTTGGACCAGGGTTCGTCCTACGAGCAGTACTTC. It translates to CASSLDQGSSYEQYF.

The gene calls are TRBV19 and TRBJ1-1, with D possibly being TRBD1 (5 bases). The V and J ends lost 5 bases and 10 bases respectively, with 20 bases between them. Looked up from germline, CDR1 is LNHDA and CDR2 is SQIVND (reference sequence). The CDR3 runs to 14 residues. Here the CDR3 reads CASSGRGAPGGAFF. DNA of the CDR3: TGTGCCAGTAGTGGACGCGGGGCTCCGGGGGGAGCTTTCTTT.

V is TRBV19 and J is TRBJ1-1; no clear D gene. Germline V gene data show CDR1 as LNHDA and CDR2 as SQIVND (reference sequence). The V gene lost 8 bases and the J gene lost 3 bases, with 13 bases spanning the gap. The CDR3 has 13 amino acids. Here the CDR3 reads CASGNMRDTEAFF. The CDR3 DNA reads as TGTGCCAGTGGCAACATGAGGGACACTGAAGCTTTCTTT.

The chain joins TRBV10-3 to TRBJ2-7; TRBD2 might be the D (6 bases). The germline CDR1 and CDR2 sequences are ENHRY and SYGVKD. The CDR3 totals 14 residues. V lost 2 bases and J 4 bases, leaving 12 bases between the germline ends. CDR3 sequence: CAISEQEGKYEQYF. CDR3 DNA: TGTGCCATCAGTGAGCAGGAGGGGAAATACGAGCAGTACTTC.

This clone was seen once. V and J are TRBV28 and TRBJ2-4; TRBD1 is a possible D gene (5 bases). The CDR3 has 16 residues. The germline V gene encodes CDR1 MDHEN and CDR2 SYDVKM. The V end lost 4 bases, the J end lost 4 bases, and 17 bases lay between the germline ends. CDR3 in DNA: TGTGCCAGCAGTTCCTCCGACAGCGCGACAAAAAACATTCAGTACTTC. Translating it yields CASSSSDSATKNIQYF.

CDR3 residues: CASSESRGRRTEAFF. CDR3 DNA: TGCGCCAGCAGTGAGTCACGGGGTCGACGCACTGAAGCTTTCTTT. The V and J genes are TRBV10-2 and TRBJ1-1, with D unresolved. CDR1 is WSHSY and CDR2 is SAAADI in the germline V gene. The CDR3 contains 15 residues. Trimming took off 0 bases at V and 4 bases at J, with 12 bases between the two ends.